This TCR beta chain was profiled in a study of cytomegalovirus exposure and HLA in healthy donors. Study-level findings and limits: In an earlier analysis, about 90% or about 30%: the productive usage of most TCR beta V segments. The study assumed roughly uniform donor sequencing depth for presence/absence analyses. Some V segments (TRBV6-2 and TRBV6-3 among them) were excluded as indistinguishable. It was approximately 170 TCR beta chains that were listed as cytomegalovirus-associated.

To note about this clone: Its antigen is unidentified.

Primers for the PCR totalled 60 Vbeta and 13 Jbeta. Some clones are missing from TCRdb's copy, which holds only in-frame ones; the method was immunoSEQ multiplex PCR. The sample holds 75,000 to 90,000 clones, 70% to 80% seen once. The CDR3 is 14 residues long. The germline gives CDR1 MNHEY, CDR2 SMNVEV (reference sequence). V gave up 7 bases and J gave up 8 bases, with 18 bases separating them. The chain has TRBV27 and TRBJ2-1; D not certain. This TCR was recovered from a man aged 50-59 years in good health and CMV-seronegative. The sequenced material came from PBMCs. The DNA for the CDR3 is TGTGCCAGCACCAACTGGGCAGGCCACGATGAGCAGTTCTTC. Protein: CASTNWAGHDEQFF.